The 22 T cell receptor beta chains below were found in one sample sequenced in a study of CD8+CD57+ T cells in acquired aplastic anemia. All patients picked for sequencing had shown, by flow cytometry, an expansion of CD8+CD57+ cells. Profiling that covered TCR beta VDJ and CDR3 relied on genomic DNA as its template. TCRdb re-derived calls from the reads in MiXCR, one entry per CDR3 protein. The sample has about 200,000 distinct CDR3 sequences, around three fifths seen once. The source material was sorted CD4+, CD8+, or CD8+CD57+ T cells (not recorded which) from PBMCs. These receptors were taken from a human donor with aplastic anemia.

There are a few counts of this clonotype. The rearrangement uses TRBV9 and TRBJ2-1; 9 bases line up with TRBD2. V gave up 4 bases and J gave up 9 bases; unmatched junction bases: 14. There are 16 residues in the CDR3. Per the germline V gene, CDR1 is SGDLS and CDR2 is YYNGEE. For the CDR3, the DNA is TGTGCCAGCAGCCCCCTGGCGGGGGGGCCCCCGGGTGAGCAGTTCTTC. Amino acids: CASSPLAGGPPGEQFF.

This clonotype was counted once. This chain uses TRBV5-6 with TRBJ2-7; 8 positions match TRBD2. CDR3 length: 14 amino acids. Trimming cost V 4 bases and J 6 bases; bases outside gene matches: 9. The V gene's germline CDR1 is SGHDT and CDR2 YYEEEE. For the CDR3, the DNA is TGTGCCAGCAGCCTTTTAGCGGGACCATTCGAGCAGTACTTC. It codes for CASSLLAGPFEQYF.

CDR3 DNA sequence: TGCGCCAGCAGAGAACAGGGCCCCCAGGTGAGGGGCTACACCTTC. As protein: CASREQGPQVRGYTF. The chain links TRBV10-2 to TRBJ1-2, with D perhaps matching TRBD1 (6 bases). The CDR3 is 15 residues long. Germline V gene sequence: CDR1 WSHSY, CDR2 SAAADI. Trimming took 6 bases from V and 8 from J, leaving 22 bases between them.

The CDR3 DNA is TGTGCCAGCAGCTTGGTGGCCGAGCAGTACTTC. As protein: CASSLVAEQYF. This sequence joins TRBV5-4 and TRBJ2-7, with no clear D. The CDR3 consists of 11 residues. Germline CDR1 reads SGHNT; CDR2 reads YYREEE (reference sequence). Trimming stripped 0 bases from V and 6 bases from J, with 4 bases between.

In its sample, this clonotype was seen a few times. This chain uses TRBV7-2 with TRBJ1-6, with D perhaps TRBD1 (6 bases). CDR1 is SGHTA, CDR2 FQGNSA, per germline. Trimming took off 3 bases at V and 7 bases at J, with 10 bases between the two ends. CDR3 length equals 14 residues. The CDR3 reads CASSFAGHNSPLHF. DNA of the CDR3: TGTGCCAGCAGCTTTGCGGGACACAATTCACCCCTCCACTTT.

This clonotype was picked up a small number of times. The J gene is TRBJ2-7, the V gene TRBV20-1; 9 bases match TRBD2. Germline-derived CDR1 and CDR2 are DFQATT and SNEGSKA (reference sequence). The CDR3 contains 13 residues. Unmatched junction bases numbered 4, after V lost 7 bases and J lost 0 bases. CDR3 nucleotide sequence: TGCAGTGGTCATAGCGGGAGCTCCTACGAGCAGTACTTC. Protein: CSGHSGSSYEQYF.

The V gene is TRBV7-2, the J gene TRBJ1-2; the match to TRBD1 covers 10 bases. The CDR3 extends over 15 amino acids. J gave up 4 bases and V 5 bases, and 7 bases lay outside the gene matches. CDR1 and CDR2 from the germline V gene are SGHTA and FQGNSA. CDR3 residues: CASSQGQGKGYGYTF. DNA for the CDR3: TGTGCCAGCAGCCAGGGACAGGGGAAGGGCTATGGCTACACCTTC.

The chain couples TRBV7-2 to TRBJ2-7; TRBD2 aligns across 10 bases. V was clipped by 1 base and J by 3 bases; unmatched bases: 3. Germline lookup yields CDR1 SGHTA and CDR2 FQGNSA. The CDR3 runs to 15 residues. The CDR3 protein is CASSLDPSGSYEQYF. In DNA form, the CDR3 reads TGTGCCAGCAGCTTAGATCCTAGCGGGAGCTACGAGCAGTACTTC.

The chain is built from TRBV11-3 and TRBJ2-6; unclear D gene. The CDR3 is 17 residues long. V lost 2 bases, J lost 0 bases, and 11 bases lay in between. The germline V gene has CDR1 SGHNT and CDR2 YENEEA. CDR3 nucleotide sequence: TGTGCCAGCAGCTTAAATGGACGGACCTCTGGGGCCAACGTCCTGACTTTC. Amino acid sequence: CASSLNGRTSGANVLTF.

The sample holds a few counts of this clonotype. The CDR3 protein is CAISEGAGTLTDTQYF. CDR3 nucleotide sequence: TGTGCCATCAGTGAGGGGGCGGGGACTCTCACAGATACGCAGTATTTT. The chain combines TRBV10-3 with TRBJ2-3; D possibly corresponds to TRBD2 (6 bases). The CDR3 has 16 residues. Germline loops: CDR1 ENHRY, CDR2 SYGVKD. V dropped 2 bases and J dropped 2 bases, with 14 bases sitting between them.

This sequence joins TRBV7-3 and TRBJ2-7; D possibly corresponds to TRBD2 (6 bases). The ends were cut back, 0 bases at V and 2 bases at J, with 8 bases in the middle. Germline V gives CDR1 SGHTA, CDR2 FQGTGA. The CDR3 is 14 residues long. CDR3: CASSLTPGAYEQYF. CDR3 in DNA: TGTGCCAGCAGCTTAACTCCGGGGGCCTACGAGCAGTACTTC.

The J gene is TRBJ2-1, the V gene TRBV2; tentatively, D is TRBD1 or TRBD2 (5 bases each). The CDR3 loop spans 15 amino acids. The germline V gene encodes CDR1 SNHLY and CDR2 FYNNEI. Trimming removed 1 base at V and 1 base at J, with 8 bases between. The CDR3 is CASSEEGTSYNEQFF. In DNA, the CDR3 is TGTGCCAGCAGTGAAGAGGGGACGTCCTACAATGAGCAGTTCTTC.

This chain joins TRBV7-3 and TRBJ1-2; D is ambiguous. Trimming left V 2 bases short and J 8 bases short, with 6 bases between. The CDR3 sequence is 11 residues long. Germline V gives CDR1 SGHTA, CDR2 FQGTGA. DNA for the CDR3: TGTGCCAGCAGCTTAGAAATCGGCTACACCTTC. This gives the protein CASSLEIGYTF.

This chain links TRBV7-9 with TRBJ1-1; unclear D gene. Trimming shortened V by 5 bases and J by 2 bases, and 12 bases separated the two germline ends. This CDR3 is 14 amino acids long. From germline, CDR1 is SEHNR and CDR2 FQNEAQ (reference sequence). The chain's CDR3 is CASSPAASNTEAFF. The CDR3 coding sequence is TGTGCCAGCAGCCCGGCGGCCAGTAACACTGAAGCTTTCTTT.

The chain carries TRBV7-2 and TRBJ2-7; a possible D gene is TRBD2 (5 bases). The length of the CDR3 is 15 residues. The V gene lost 6 bases and the J gene lost 3 bases, with 18 bases spanning the gap. CDR1 is SGHTA, CDR2 FQGNSA, per germline. Here the CDR3 reads CASSGFSARGYEQYF. The CDR3 DNA follows: TGTGCCAGCAGTGGGTTTAGCGCTCGGGGCTACGAGCAGTACTTC.

This chain links TRBV5-4 with TRBJ2-7; 9 positions agree with TRBD2. This CDR3 has 14 amino acids. The V gene end was trimmed by 0 bases and the J gene end by 7 bases; junction bases not matched to a gene: 5. Per the germline V gene, CDR1 is SGHNT and CDR2 is YYREEE (reference sequence). In nucleotides, the CDR3 is TGTGCCAGCAGCTTGGGACTAGCGGCAGTAGAGCAGTACTTC. It encodes CASSLGLAAVEQYF.

The sample holds a few counts of this clonotype. V and J are TRBV10-3 and TRBJ2-3; D may be TRBD2 (5 bases). Per germline, CDR1 ENHRY and CDR2 SYGVKD. Trimming removed 4 bases from V and 2 bases from J, with 10 bases in between. The CDR3 contains 14 residues. CDR3 protein: CAISGGQPTDTQYF. The CDR3 DNA sequence: TGTGCCATCAGTGGAGGGCAACCCACAGATACGCAGTATTTT.

This clonotype has only a few counts. The V gene is TRBV29-1, the J gene TRBJ2-7, with D perhaps TRBD2 (6 bases). Germline-derived CDR1 and CDR2 are SQVTM and ANQGSEA. The ends were cut back, 6 bases at V and 2 bases at J, with 14 bases in the middle. The CDR3 extends over 13 amino acids. The CDR3 here is CSVGVGGTYEQYF. The CDR3 nucleotides read TGCAGCGTCGGGGTGGGGGGAACCTACGAGCAGTACTTC.

This clonotype occurred once. The rearrangement uses TRBV25-1 and TRBJ2-1; maybe TRBD2 (6 bases). From germline, CDR1 is MGHDK and CDR2 SYGVNS. The CDR3 is made up of 15 amino acids. Trimming removed 6 bases from V and 7 bases from J, with 19 bases in between. CDR3 coding DNA: TGTGCCAGCAGCTATACGCGGGGTGGTGGGAATGAGCAGTTCTTC. It yields the protein CASSYTRGGGNEQFF.

This chain links TRBV9 with TRBJ1-2; TRBD1 is a possible D gene (5 bases). This CDR3 contains 13 residues. Between the trimmed V and J ends, which lost 5 bases and 6 bases, there was a span of 14 bases. Germline V gene lookup returns CDR1 SGDLS and CDR2 YYNGEE. The chain's CDR3 is CASRRDGPNGYTF. CDR3 DNA: TGTGCCAGCAGAAGGGACGGGCCTAATGGCTACACCTTC.

The J gene is TRBJ1-4, the V gene TRBV2; a weak D match, TRBD1 (5 bases). The length of the CDR3 is 18 residues. The germline gives CDR1 SNHLY, CDR2 FYNNEI. The V end lost 7 bases, the J end lost 0 bases, and 21 bases lay between the germline ends. CDR3 DNA: TGTGCCAGCATAGGGGTGGGGCCGAACTTTGCAACTAATGAAAAACTGTTTTTT. Encoded protein: CASIGVGPNFATNEKLFF.

This clonotype has a handful of counts. The chain uses TRBV15 and TRBJ2-1; 8 positions agree with TRBD1. The junction had 4 bases not matched to a gene; V was cut back by 1 base and J by 8 bases. CDR3 length: 14 residues. Germline-derived CDR1 and CDR2 are LNHNV and YYDKDF (reference sequence). As DNA, the CDR3 is TGTGCCACCAGCAGAGGGACAGGGCGGGATGAGCAGTTCTTC. This translates into CATSRGTGRDEQFF.